The source of this TCR beta chain is a study of blood T cell repertoires in COVID-19. Study-level information: Samples came from the United States, Italy and Spain, spanning acute and convalescent COVID-19. PBMCs, B-cell-depleted T cells, or T cells provided the cDNA or gDNA that made up the material.

From germline, CDR1 is SGHRS and CDR2 YFSETQ. Trimming at V came to 5 bases and at J to 8 bases, leaving 4 bases not matched to a gene. This CDR3 comprises 13 residues. Per the original data handling: Estimation of nucleated cell counts relied on the amplification of reference gene primers. Assay: immunoSEQ multiplex PCR; the TCRdb copy retains only in-frame clones and omits some. V, J and clone size reflect that table, while D and trimming were determined from the DNA. The sample lists 150,000 to 200,000 clones; about 88% were seen once. This clonotype originated in a man younger than 30 who had recovered from COVID-19. The rearrangement links TRBV5-1 to TRBJ1-5; 10 nucleotides align to TRBD1. Sequenced input: peripheral blood. CDR3 coding DNA: TGCGCCAGCAGATGGGACAGGGGTAAGCCCCAGCATTTT. It is translated as CASRWDRGKPQHF.